What follows are 32 T cell receptor beta chains derived from one specimen sequenced in a study of blood T cell repertoires in COVID-19. Repertoires were generated with immunoSEQ multiplex PCR, while TCRdb's copy carries only in-frame clones and drops some. The sample has about 70,000 clones; about 82% are singletons. Sequences were obtained from peripheral blood. The receptor set was obtained from a woman aged 80 or over with active or convalescent COVID-19.

This rearrangement joins TRBV5-1 to TRBJ1-2; the D gene is possibly TRBD1 (5 bases). The CDR3 is 14 amino acids. Trimming took 0 bases from V and 6 from J, leaving 12 bases between them. The germline V gene encodes CDR1 SGHRS and CDR2 YFSETQ. The CDR3 protein is CASSLDRTSDGYTF. In DNA, the CDR3 is TGCGCCAGCAGCTTGGACCGGACAAGCGATGGCTACACCTTC. The full variable domain, rest sourced from reference TRBV5-1 and TRBJ1-2, is KAGVTQTPRYLIKTRGQQVTLSCSPISGHRSVSWYQQTPGQGLQFLFEYFSETQRNKGNFPGRFSGRQFSNSRSEMNVSTLELGDSALYLCASSLDRTSDGYTFGSGTRLTVV.

The chain couples TRBV6-5 to TRBJ2-1, with a possible D match to TRBD1 (6 bases). V was cut by 9 bases and J by 0 bases, with 12 bases left in between. The CDR3 contains 14 residues. CDR1 and CDR2 (germline): MNHEY, SVGAGI. The CDR3 is CASSTGSSYNEQFF. CDR3 nucleotide sequence: TGTGCCAGTTCGACAGGTAGCTCCTACAATGAGCAGTTCTTC.

The V gene is TRBV5-5, the J gene TRBJ2-7; D uncertain. CDR3 length equals 15 residues. V was shortened by 3 bases and J by 3 bases, with 16 bases between the two germline ends. Germline V lookup: CDR1 SGHKS, CDR2 YYEKEE (reference sequence). The CDR3 region has the DNA TGTGCCAGCAGCTCGGTAATGACAAGACACTACGAGCAGTACTTC. It translates to CASSSVMTRHYEQYF.

The chain employs TRBV19 and TRBJ2-3, with D possibly TRBD1 on 5 matching bases. Germline CDR1 and CDR2: LNHDA and SQIVND (reference sequence). The CDR3 covers 16 residues. V was cut by 6 bases and J by 3 bases, with 19 bases left in between. This CDR3 reads CASSPGWIAGTDTQYF. The DNA of the CDR3 is TGTGCCAGTAGCCCTGGTTGGATCGCAGGGACAGATACGCAGTATTTT.

This clone has only a few counts. The CDR3 nucleotides read TGCAGCGTTGTGGAGGTGAAGGCGGGCGAGCAGTACTTC. This codes for CSVVEVKAGEQYF. The rearrangement joins TRBV29-1 to TRBJ2-7; a possible D gene is TRBD2 (5 bases). CDR1 is SQVTM, CDR2 ANQGSEA, per germline. Trimming removed 4 bases from V and 6 bases from J, with 16 bases in between. This CDR3 has 13 amino acids.

Only a few counts were recorded for this clone. This sequence joins TRBV7-2 and TRBJ2-7; 8 bases agree with TRBD2. CDR1 is SGHTA, CDR2 FQGNSA, per germline. The CDR3 has 15 residues. V trimming: 3 bases; J trimming: 2 bases; junction bases outside the gene matches: 6. The CDR3 nucleotides are TGTGCCAGCAGCTTTTCTGCGGGAGGTCCCTACGAGCAGTACTTC. Translated, it gives CASSFSAGGPYEQYF.

The chain joins TRBV6-1 to TRBJ2-1; TRBD2 is a possible D gene (6 bases). This CDR3 spans 16 amino acids. Germline lookup yields CDR1 MNHNS and CDR2 SASEGT. Trimming took off 3 bases at V and 1 base at J, with 13 bases between the two ends. In DNA, the CDR3 is TGTGCCAGCAGTGACGAATGGGACTCATCCTACAATGAGCAGTTCTTC. This sequence encodes CASSDEWDSSYNEQFF.

This chain connects TRBV11-3 to TRBJ2-4; possibly TRBD1 for D (6 bases). Per the germline V gene, CDR1 is SGHNT and CDR2 is YENEEA. V shed 2 bases and J shed 3 bases, with 14 bases lying between them. The CDR3 extends over 16 amino acids. For the CDR3, the DNA is TGTGCCAGCAGCTTAAAGCAGGGGTTGGTCAAAAACATTCAGTACTTC. This sequence encodes CASSLKQGLVKNIQYF.

The chain carries TRBV5-5 and TRBJ2-5, with D possibly being TRBD1 (6 bases). V was cut by 4 bases and J by 7 bases, with 20 bases left in between. Germline CDR1 is SGHKS and CDR2 is YYEKEE (reference sequence). This CDR3 spans 15 amino acids. The CDR3 loop reads CASSEGATGPLTQYF. DNA of the CDR3: TGTGCCAGCAGCGAGGGCGCGACAGGTCCTTTGACCCAGTACTTC.

There are many counts of this clone. The chain recombines TRBV11-2 with TRBJ1-5; 10 bases map to TRBD1. Germline V gene lookup returns CDR1 SGHAT and CDR2 FQNNGV. The CDR3 is 16 amino acids. The V gene end was trimmed by 2 bases and the J gene end by 5 bases; junction bases not matched to a gene: 6. The CDR3 loop is CASSLMGQGRDQPQHF. The CDR3 DNA reads TGTGCCAGCAGCTTAATGGGACAGGGGCGCGATCAGCCCCAGCATTTT.

The chain has TRBV27 and TRBJ2-3; TRBD1 agrees at 9 bases. The CDR3 is 15 amino acids. Germline loops: CDR1 MNHEY, CDR2 SMNVEV (reference sequence). V lost 8 bases and J lost 3; bases outside the gene matches: 9. The CDR3 sequence: CASGGQGLLTDTQYF. The DNA of the CDR3 is TGTGCCAGCGGCGGACAGGGGTTATTGACAGATACGCAGTATTTT.

The V gene is TRBV7-7, the J gene TRBJ2-6, with D maybe TRBD1 (6 bases). Per germline, CDR1 SSHAT and CDR2 FNYEAQ (reference sequence). The V gene lost 4 bases and the J gene lost 0 bases, with 13 bases spanning the gap. The CDR3 loop spans 17 amino acids. The CDR3 here is CASSSGQGFSGANVLTF. The CDR3 DNA is TGTGCCAGCAGCTCGGGACAAGGGTTCTCTGGGGCCAACGTCCTGACTTTC.

The chain employs TRBV6-6 and TRBJ2-4; 7 bases line up with TRBD1. The CDR3 has 16 residues. Looked up from germline, CDR1 is MNHNY and CDR2 is SVGAGI (reference sequence). Trimming took 6 bases from V and 0 from J; bases not matched to a gene: 8. CDR3 DNA: TGTGCCAGCAGGAAAGGGACAGAAGTAGCCAAAAACATTCAGTACTTC. Translating gives CASRKGTEVAKNIQYF.

The rearrangement joins TRBV7-8 to TRBJ2-1; 8 bases fit TRBD1. After removal of 5 bases from V and 6 bases from J, the junction contained 3 bases not matched to a gene. From germline, CDR1 is SGHVS and CDR2 FQNEAQ. The CDR3 runs to 13 residues. The CDR3 nucleotides read TGTGCCAGCAGCCTTGACAGGGGCAATGAGCAGTTCTTC. It encodes CASSLDRGNEQFF.

In DNA, the CDR3 is TGTGCCAGCTCACCAGGACTAGCGGGAGACTACAATGAGCAGTTCTTC. Protein sequence: CASSPGLAGDYNEQFF. This rearrangement joins TRBV18 to TRBJ2-1; TRBD2 matches 13 bases. Germline V CDR1 and CDR2: KGHSH, LQKENI. The V and J ends lost 2 bases and 3 bases, in that order; junction bases with no gene match: 1. The CDR3 totals 16 residues.

Of note for this clone: A read error may explain this, as a much larger clone is one base away. The rearrangement uses TRBV7-9 and TRBJ2-2, with 15 bases fitting TRBD2. The trim removed 7 bases at V and 6 bases at J, leaving 9 bases unmatched. CDR3 length: 17 amino acids. Germline V gene lookup returns CDR1 SEHNR and CDR2 FQNEAQ (reference sequence). The CDR3 DNA reads TGTGCCAGCATGGGACTAGCGGGAGGCGGTGGCTCCGGGGAGCTGTTTTTT. Encoded protein: CASMGLAGGGGSGELFF.

This rearrangement joins TRBV19 to TRBJ2-3; tentatively, D is TRBD2 (5 bases). The CDR3 covers 17 residues. In germline, CDR1 is LNHDA, CDR2 SQIVND (reference sequence). Trimming stripped 1 base from V and 2 bases from J, with 16 bases between. Here the CDR3 DNA reads TGTGCCAGTAGTATAGGCGCGGTAGCGCAAGTCACAGATACGCAGTATTTT. Its translation: CASSIGAVAQVTDTQYF.

V gene TRBV5-1 combines with J gene TRBJ2-3, with TRBD2 matching over 15 bases. The V segment lost 4 bases and the J segment 0 bases; nucleotides outside the gene matches: 9. This CDR3 is built from 19 residues. CDR1 is SGHRS, CDR2 YFSETQ, per germline. Here the CDR3 reads CASSTRGLAGGTSTDTQYF. CDR3 in DNA: TGCGCCAGCAGCACGAGGGGACTAGCGGGGGGCACGAGCACAGATACGCAGTATTTT.

This sequence joins TRBV9 and TRBJ2-7; TRBD2 might be the D (5 bases). Trimming left V 0 bases short and J 2 bases short, with 9 bases between. The length of the CDR3 is 14 residues. Looked up from germline, CDR1 is SGDLS and CDR2 is YYNGEE. CDR3 sequence reads: CASSVESGPYEQYF. The CDR3 DNA reads as TGTGCCAGCAGCGTAGAGAGCGGCCCCTACGAGCAGTACTTC.

J is TRBJ2-7 and V is TRBV10-3; D might be TRBD1 (6 bases). With 5 bases removed from V and 4 bases from J, the gap between germline ends came to 15 bases. The CDR3 consists of 14 residues. CDR1 is ENHRY and CDR2 is SYGVKD in the germline V gene. DNA of the CDR3: TGTGCCATCAGTCACCGGGACATAGGGTACGAGCAGTACTTC. This sequence encodes CAISHRDIGYEQYF.

The chain recombines TRBV30 with TRBJ2-3; 8 positions match TRBD2. Germline CDR1 and CDR2: GTSNPN and SVGIG (reference sequence). V shed 5 bases and J 4 bases; nucleotides not matched to a gene: 11. The CDR3 covers 15 residues. The CDR3 DNA reads as TGTGCCTGGGCGCGGGGTAGCGGGATTCCAGATACGCAGTATTTT. Translated, it gives CAWARGSGIPDTQYF.

This clone turned up a few times. The V and J genes are TRBV19 and TRBJ1-2; 9 bases map to TRBD1. The CDR3 spans 16 residues. The germline CDR1 and CDR2 sequences are LNHDA and SQIVND (reference sequence). Germline trimming cut 7 bases from V and 5 bases from J; bases unmatched to any gene: 14. CDR3 DNA sequence: TGTGCCAGTACTGGCGACCCCGGGACAGGGTCGTATGGCTACACCTTC. Translated, it gives CASTGDPGTGSYGYTF.

The rearrangement uses TRBV7-9 and TRBJ1-5, with D hard to call. V lost 2 bases, J lost 5 bases, and 4 bases lay in between. Germline values: CDR1 SEHNR, CDR2 FQNEAQ (reference sequence). The CDR3 sequence is 12 residues long. CDR3: CASSLPYQPQHF. In nucleotides, the CDR3 is TGTGCCAGCAGCTTACCCTATCAGCCCCAGCATTTT.

The J gene is TRBJ2-7, the V gene TRBV4-1; a possible D gene is TRBD1 (6 bases). Germline CDR1 and CDR2: MGHRA and YSYEKL. CDR3 size: 18 residues. V was pared by 0 bases and J by 2 bases, with 20 bases between. CDR3 in DNA: TGCGCCAGCAGCCAAGAAAGCGGAGGACCAGGGGAACCCTACGAGCAGTACTTC. Translating it yields CASSQESGGPGEPYEQYF.

The chain recombines TRBV2 with TRBJ1-1; the match to TRBD1 covers 9 bases. Germline V gives CDR1 SNHLY, CDR2 FYNNEI. This CDR3 spans 14 amino acids. The V segment lost 6 bases and the J segment 5 bases; nucleotides outside the gene matches: 7. The CDR3 sequence is CASRTRQGGTEAFF. The CDR3 bases are TGTGCCAGCAGGACCAGACAGGGGGGAACTGAAGCTTTCTTT.

The V and J genes are TRBV9 and TRBJ2-3, with D perhaps matching TRBD2 (7 bases). The CDR3 has 16 amino acids. V lost 8 bases and J lost 3, with 22 bases in between. CDR1 and CDR2 from the germline V gene are SGDLS and YYNGEE. This CDR3 is CASTFGGGSMTDTQYF. CDR3 nucleotide sequence: TGTGCCAGTACATTCGGGGGCGGGAGTATGACAGATACGCAGTATTTT.

This chain connects TRBV30 to TRBJ2-1; 10 nucleotides agree with TRBD2. With V trimmed by 1 base and J by 9 bases, 15 bases remained unmatched. CDR1 is GTSNPN, CDR2 SVGIG, per germline (reference sequence). The CDR3 length is 17 residues. The CDR3 DNA is TGTGCCTGGAGTGGGGACCGAGCGGGAGGGCTGGAGGGTGAGCAGTTCTTC. Its translation is CAWSGDRAGGLEGEQFF.

The CDR3 spells CASSPNDPGTGDVQYF. The CDR3 DNA sequence: TGTGCCAGCAGCCCTAACGATCCCGGGACAGGGGACGTGCAGTACTTC. V and J are TRBV9 and TRBJ2-7, with 10 positions matching TRBD1. V dropped 4 bases and J dropped 9; count of bases not matched to a gene: 16. The CDR3 has 16 amino acids. Germline assignment: CDR1 SGDLS and CDR2 YYNGEE.

The genes are TRBV7-2 and TRBJ2-3; weak D call: TRBD2 (6 bases). The germline V gene encodes CDR1 SGHTA and CDR2 FQGNSA. This CDR3 region has 16 residues. Trimming stripped 1 base from V and 0 bases from J, with 11 bases between. The CDR3 spells CASSLEAGFSTDTQYF. The CDR3 DNA reads TGTGCCAGCAGCTTAGAGGCGGGATTCAGCACAGATACGCAGTATTTT.

This clone showed up just once. The genes are TRBV29-1 and TRBJ1-2; 9 nucleotides line up with TRBD1. V was pared by 7 bases and J by 7 bases, with 10 bases of the junction left unmatched. The germline V gene has CDR1 SQVTM and CDR2 ANQGSEA. The CDR3 is 13 amino acids. CDR3 amino acids: CSARAGQGRGYTF. The CDR3 region has the DNA TGCAGCGCTAGGGCGGGACAGGGTCGTGGCTACACCTTC.

J is TRBJ2-7 and V is TRBV28; 7 bases fit TRBD1. The CDR3 spans 15 residues. V shed 6 bases and J 1 base; nucleotides not matched to a gene: 9. Germline V gives CDR1 MDHEN, CDR2 SYDVKM. In DNA form, the CDR3 reads TGTGCCAGCAGCCCACCGGGACAGCTGTCCTACGAGCAGTACTTC. This codes for CASSPPGQLSYEQYF.

CDR3 in DNA: TGTGCCTGGAGTCCCAGACAGGGTGGCAATTCACCCCTCCACTTT. Its protein product is CAWSPRQGGNSPLHF. V gene TRBV30 combines with J gene TRBJ1-6; 7 positions agree with TRBD1. After removal of 2 bases from V and 7 bases from J, the junction contained 8 bases not matched to a gene. There are 15 residues in the CDR3. Germline V gene data show CDR1 as GTSNPN and CDR2 as SVGIG (reference sequence). Full variable domain (missing parts from reference TRBV30 and TRBJ1-6): SQTIHQWPATLVQPVGSPLSLECTVEGTSNPNLYWYRQAAGRGLQLLFYSVGIGQISSEVPQNLSASRPQDRQFILSSKKLLLSDSGFYLCAWSPRQGGNSPLHFGNGTRLTVT.